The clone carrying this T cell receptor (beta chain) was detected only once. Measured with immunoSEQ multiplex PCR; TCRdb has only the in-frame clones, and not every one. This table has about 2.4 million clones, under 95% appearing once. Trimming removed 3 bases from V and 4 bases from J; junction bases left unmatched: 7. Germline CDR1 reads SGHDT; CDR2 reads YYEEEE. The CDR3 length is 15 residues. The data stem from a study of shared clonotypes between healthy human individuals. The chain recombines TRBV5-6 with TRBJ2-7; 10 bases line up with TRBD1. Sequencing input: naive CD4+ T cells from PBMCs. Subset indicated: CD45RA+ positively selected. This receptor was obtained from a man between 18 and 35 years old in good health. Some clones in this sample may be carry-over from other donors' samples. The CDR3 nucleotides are TGTGCCAGCAGCTATCCTCGGACAGGGGGGTACGAGCAGTACTTC. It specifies CASSYPRTGGYEQYF.